This T cell receptor (beta chain) was sequenced for a study of shared clonotypes between healthy human individuals. This clone was detected once. What it recognizes is unknown. Points from the study as a whole: It was anticipated that sequencing depth would influence how many clonotypes donors shared. Memory subsets generally showed lower estimated richness than naive subsets. Limitation of the genetic and exposure-history diversity represented came from the few donors.

Germline lookup yields CDR1 SEHNR and CDR2 FQNEAQ (reference sequence). With 6 bases removed from V and 5 bases from J, the gap between germline ends came to 21 bases. CDR3 size: 16 residues. Libraries were prepared by immunoSEQ multiplex PCR; TCRdb keeps only in-frame clonotypes and omits some of them. The data show 550,000 to 700,000 clones, about three quarters seen once. The specimen was memory CD4+ T cells sorted from blood. Stated subset: CD45RA-negative fraction. The chain employs TRBV7-9 and TRBJ2-3; a weak D match, TRBD2 (5 bases). This clonotype was obtained from a woman in her 30s in good health. The CDR3 DNA follows: TGTGCCAGCAGTCGTGCGGGTACGAGAGTATTAGATACGCAGTATTTT. Amino acid sequence: CASSRAGTRVLDTQYF.